The T cell receptor beta chain described here comes from a study of PD-1 blockade in classical Hodgkin lymphoma. CDR1 and CDR2 from the germline V gene are WSHSY and SAAADI. CDR3 length equals 18 residues. Trimming removed 3 bases from V and 3 bases from J; junction bases left unmatched: 16. Each of the patients experienced relapse following autologous stem cell transplantation, and their brentuximab vedotin exposure differed. Out of thawed PBMCs, magnetic negative selection purified CD4+ T cells. Sequencing used immunoSEQ multiplex PCR; TCRdb keeps in-frame clones, though not all of them. The sample shows around 13,000 clones, 75% to 90% of them seen only once.

Sequencing was performed on CD4+ T cells from blood, taken at baseline. The receptor comes from a human donor with classical Hodgkin lymphoma. V is TRBV10-2 and J is TRBJ1-1; 7 bases are a match to TRBD1. The DNA of the CDR3 is TGCGCCAGCAGTGACCAAGGGGGCTCATATGGCCACGACACTGAAGCTTTCTTT. The encoded protein is CASSDQGGSYGHDTEAFF.